A single sample is the source of the 24 T cell receptor beta chains below, sequenced in a study of blood T cell repertoires in COVID-19. Profiling relied on immunoSEQ multiplex PCR, and the TCRdb table lists in-frame clones only, not all of them. This sample has around 100,000 clones, with around nine tenths found just once. Sample: peripheral blood. These receptors were taken from a human donor in a cohort sampled during active COVID-19.

The sample holds one count of this clone. The chain carries TRBV6-6 and TRBJ1-3; D is perhaps TRBD1 (5 bases). Trimming took 2 bases from V and 0 from J, leaving 11 bases between them. Germline CDR1 reads MNHNY; CDR2 reads SVGAGI (reference sequence). The CDR3 extends over 16 amino acids. This chain's CDR3 is CASSYGQGGSGNTIYF. The CDR3 nucleotides are TGTGCCAGCAGTTACGGGCAGGGCGGCTCTGGAAACACCATATATTTT.

V usage is TRBV7-9 and J usage is TRBJ1-3; D is possibly TRBD1 (5 bases). From germline, CDR1 is SEHNR and CDR2 FQNEAQ (reference sequence). Deletions cut 2 bases from V and 2 bases from J, with 10 bases between. The CDR3 runs 15 residues. The CDR3 region has the DNA TGTGCCAGCAGCTTACTGGGCAGGGCTGGAAACACCATATATTTT. Protein sequence: CASSLLGRAGNTIYF.

This chain joins TRBV28 and TRBJ1-5; D possibly corresponds to TRBD1 (6 bases). The CDR3 is 14 amino acids. Between the trimmed V and J ends, which lost 5 bases and 3 bases, there was a span of 11 bases. CDR1 is MDHEN and CDR2 is SYDVKM in the germline V gene. The CDR3 bases are TGTGCCAGCAGTCCCCGGGACACCAATCAGCCCCAGCATTTT. Its protein is CASSPRDTNQPQHF.

The V and J genes are TRBV19 and TRBJ2-5, with 8 bases matching TRBD2. V shed 5 bases and J 2 bases; nucleotides not matched to a gene: 4. The germline CDR1 and CDR2 sequences are LNHDA and SQIVND (reference sequence). This CDR3 is 14 amino acids long. Here the CDR3 reads CASSRLAQQETQYF. CDR3 in DNA: TGTGCCAGTAGTCGACTAGCGCAACAAGAGACCCAGTACTTC.

This chain uses TRBV12-5 with TRBJ2-1; 8 positions match TRBD2. The CDR3 covers 15 residues. Germline V gene data show CDR1 as LGHNT and CDR2 as FRNRAP. The J segment lost 1 base and the V segment lost 6 bases, leaving 5 bases of the junction unmatched. The CDR3 bases are TGTGCTAGTGGGGGAGGCGGGGGGTCCTACAATGAGCAGTTCTTC. Translation gives CASGGGGGSYNEQFF. Complete variable domain (other parts from reference TRBV12-5 and TRBJ2-1): DARVTQTPRHKVTEMGQEVTMRCQPILGHNTVFWYRQTMMQGLELLAYFRNRAPLDDSGMPKDRFSAEMPDATLATLKIQPSEPRDSAVYFCASGGGGGSYNEQFFGPGTRLTVL.

The rearrangement uses TRBV10-2 and TRBJ2-7; 14 bases are a match to TRBD2. This CDR3 has 13 amino acids. Trimming took 7 bases from V and 9 from J; bases not matched to a gene: 5. Germline V lookup: CDR1 WSHSY, CDR2 SAAADI. Here the CDR3 DNA reads TGCGCCAGCATTCCCGGGACTAGCGGGAGGCAGTACTTC. Translated: CASIPGTSGRQYF.

V and J are TRBV6-2 or TRBV6-3 and TRBJ2-5; perhaps TRBD1 as D (5 bases). This CDR3 comprises 15 residues. V was clipped by 4 bases and J by 0 bases, with 12 bases between them. Germline CDR1 reads MNHEY; CDR2 reads SVGEGT. CDR3 region: CASSFGHTYQETQYF. The CDR3 DNA sequence: TGTGCCAGCAGTTTCGGACATACATACCAAGAGACCCAGTACTTC.

In the case of this clone: The same CDR3 can be traced to other DNA sequences in this sample. The rearrangement uses TRBV19 and TRBJ2-3; TRBD2 matches at 13 bases. The length of the CDR3 is 15 residues. Germline V gene data show CDR1 as LNHDA and CDR2 as SQIVND (reference sequence). The V gene end was trimmed by 5 bases and the J gene end by 4 bases; junction bases not matched to a gene: 3. DNA of the CDR3: TGTGCCAGTAGTCGGACTAGCGGGGGCCCAGATACGCAGTATTTT. Its protein is CASSRTSGGPDTQYF. The full variable domain, in which reference TRBV19 and TRBJ2-3 provide the parts outside the CDR3, is DGGITQSPKYLFRKEGQNVTLSCEQNLNHDAMYWYRQDPGQGLRLIYYSQIVNDFQKGDIAEGYSVSREKKESFPLTVTSAQKNPTAFYLCASSRTSGGPDTQYFGPGTRLTVL.

CDR3 residues: CASSYSGRVEAFF. The CDR3 DNA reads as TGTGCCAGCAGTTACTCGGGCAGGGTCGAAGCTTTCTTT. J is TRBJ1-1 and V is TRBV6-5, with D tentatively TRBD1 (5 bases). The germline V gene has CDR1 MNHEY and CDR2 SVGAGI. There are 13 residues in the CDR3. With 0 bases removed from V and 8 bases from J, the gap between germline ends came to 10 bases.

A single count supports this clone. V and J are TRBV7-2 and TRBJ2-3; D perhaps matches TRBD2 (6 bases). Between the trimmed V and J ends, which lost 4 bases and 2 bases, there was a span of 10 bases. The CDR3 is 14 residues long. The germline CDR1 and CDR2 sequences are SGHTA and FQGNSA. The CDR3 region has the DNA TGTGCCAGCAGCTCTCCGGGACTCACAGATACGCAGTATTTT. Protein: CASSSPGLTDTQYF.

This rearrangement joins TRBV6-5 to TRBJ2-5, with 10 nucleotides matching TRBD2. The CDR3 has 13 residues. The V segment lost 6 bases and the J segment 5 bases; nucleotides outside the gene matches: 3. CDR1 is MNHEY, CDR2 SVGAGI, per germline. The CDR3 sequence: CASRKGLAETQYF. CDR3 nucleotide sequence: TGTGCCAGCAGGAAGGGACTAGCGGAGACCCAGTACTTC.

The chain joins TRBV19 to TRBJ2-7; 8 nucleotides align to TRBD1. Germline CDR1 reads LNHDA; CDR2 reads SQIVND (reference sequence). J lost 2 bases, V lost 6 bases, and 9 bases had no gene match. The CDR3 loop spans 15 amino acids. The CDR3 loop reads CASSPFRDRTYEQYF. CDR3 nucleotide sequence: TGTGCCAGTAGCCCGTTTCGGGACAGGACCTACGAGCAGTACTTC.

The J gene is TRBJ1-1, the V gene TRBV7-6; tentative D call: TRBD1 (5 bases). Germline CDR1 and CDR2: SGHVS and FNYEAQ. Trimming cost V 2 bases and J 5 bases, with 15 bases left between them. The CDR3 runs to 15 residues. Here the CDR3 reads CASSLQGFSRTEAFF. For the CDR3, the DNA is TGTGCCAGCAGCTTACAGGGCTTTTCCCGGACTGAAGCTTTCTTT.

This chain links TRBV27 with TRBJ1-1, with TRBD1 identical over 8 bases. Trimming took 5 bases from V and 5 from J; bases not matched to a gene: 10. Germline V lookup: CDR1 MNHEY, CDR2 SMNVEV (reference sequence). CDR3 length: 15 amino acids. The CDR3 DNA reads as TGTGCCAGCAGTCCCTCAGGGGGCTGGGGTACTGAAGCTTTCTTT. As protein: CASSPSGGWGTEAFF.

V gene TRBV25-1 combines with J gene TRBJ2-7; 7 bases match TRBD1. This CDR3 contains 16 residues. Looked up from germline, CDR1 is MGHDK and CDR2 is SYGVNS. V lost 8 bases, J lost 2 bases, and 15 bases stayed unmatched. In DNA form, the CDR3 reads TGTGCCAGCGGACAACATCGGACAGGCGACACCTACGAGCAGTACTTC. Protein sequence: CASGQHRTGDTYEQYF.

The chain recombines TRBV29-1 with TRBJ1-6; D perhaps matches TRBD1 (6 bases). Germline V gene sequence: CDR1 SQVTM, CDR2 ANQGSEA. V lost 4 bases and J 10 bases, leaving 17 bases between the germline ends. This CDR3 spans 14 amino acids. In DNA, the CDR3 is TGCAGCGTTGCCCGGACAGAATCAGGATCACCCCTCCACTTT. Amino acid sequence: CSVARTESGSPLHF.

This chain joins TRBV23-1 and TRBJ2-7; D unresolved. TRBV23-1 is treated as an ORF (open reading frame) with a function not yet certain. Trimming stripped 2 bases from V and 0 bases from J, with 14 bases between. The CDR3 contains 16 residues. The CDR3 here is CASSQRAREPSYEQYF. As DNA, the CDR3 is TGCGCCAGCAGTCAAAGAGCCCGAGAGCCCTCCTACGAGCAGTACTTC.

This chain uses TRBV9 with TRBJ1-1; D possibly corresponds to TRBD1 (6 bases). This CDR3 is 13 amino acids long. V was shortened by 3 bases and J by 3 bases, with 9 bases between the two germline ends. CDR1 is SGDLS, CDR2 YYNGEE, per germline. CDR3 protein: CASSGQVDTEAFF. The CDR3 DNA reads as TGTGCCAGCAGCGGACAGGTTGACACTGAAGCTTTCTTT.

V and J are TRBV10-2 and TRBJ2-1, with 11 positions matching TRBD2. Germline V lookup: CDR1 WSHSY, CDR2 SAAADI. The trim removed 4 bases at V and 8 bases at J, leaving 7 bases unmatched. This CDR3 is built from 15 residues. CDR3 in amino acids: CASSAVTSGVDEQFF. CDR3 nucleotide sequence: TGCGCCAGCAGTGCGGTGACTAGCGGGGTTGATGAGCAGTTCTTC.

The chain carries TRBV28 and TRBJ2-7; TRBD1 matches at 7 bases. J was trimmed by 4 bases and V by 3 bases; bases with no gene match: 9. Looked up from germline, CDR1 is MDHEN and CDR2 is SYDVKM. CDR3 length: 15 amino acids. CDR3 coding DNA: TGTGCCAGCAGTTTTAACAGGGGACCGGTATACGAGCAGTACTTC. Protein: CASSFNRGPVYEQYF.

The chain uses TRBV12-3 or TRBV12-4 and TRBJ1-5; D is ambiguous. Trimming cost V 3 bases and J 5 bases, with 5 bases left between them. CDR3 length: 12 residues. CDR3 nucleotide sequence: TGTGCCAGCAGTTTCGGAGATCAGCCCCAGCATTTT. Residues: CASSFGDQPQHF.

This rearrangement joins TRBV5-6 to TRBJ2-7, with 9 bases identical to TRBD2. This CDR3 spans 16 amino acids. Trimming removed 0 bases from V and 7 bases from J; junction bases left unmatched: 11. Germline V gene data show CDR1 as SGHDT and CDR2 as YYEEEE. The CDR3 sequence is CASSLGGLALEGEQYF. CDR3 sequence (DNA): TGTGCCAGCAGCTTGGGGGGACTAGCCCTAGAGGGAGAGCAGTACTTC. The full variable domain, its missing parts supplied by reference TRBV5-6 and TRBJ2-7, is DAGVTQSPTHLIKTRGQQVTLRCSPKSGHDTVSWYQQALGQGPQFIFQYYEEEERQRGNFPDRFSGHQFPNYSSELNVNALLLGDSALYLCASSLGGLALEGEQYFGPGTRLTVT.

This clone was counted once. This chain uses TRBV7-9 with TRBJ2-5; no clear D gene. In germline, CDR1 is SEHNR, CDR2 FQNEAQ (reference sequence). V shed 5 bases and J shed 2 bases, with 3 bases lying between them. This CDR3 comprises 11 residues. CDR3 DNA sequence: TGTGCCAGCAGCGTACAAGAGACCCAGTACTTC. Amino acid sequence: CASSVQETQYF.

This chain links TRBV7-3 with TRBJ2-2; D ambiguous. Germline V gene lookup returns CDR1 SGHTA and CDR2 FQGTGA. This CDR3 region has 12 residues. V lost 5 bases to trimming and J lost 7 bases, with 8 bases between them. The CDR3 loop reads CASSIIGGELFF. Written as DNA, the CDR3 is TGTGCCAGCAGCATAATCGGCGGGGAGCTGTTTTTT.